The 25 T cell receptor beta chains in this list originate from one sample, sequenced in a study of patients and donors after allogeneic stem cell transplantation. MiXCR, applied by TCRdb to the RT-PCR reads, yields one record per CDR3 protein. This table has over 150,000 distinct CDR3 sequences, approximately 28% appearing once. Sequenced input: blood, either unsorted or a sorted T cell fraction (not recorded which). The origin of the receptors is a human donor who was either an allogeneic HSCT recipient or a stem cell or donor lymphocyte infusion donor (not recorded which). It is not recorded whose cells these are; they may come from a transplant donor.

There are a few counts of this clonotype. This sequence joins TRBV5-1 and TRBJ1-2, with D perhaps matching TRBD1 (5 bases). The CDR3 loop spans 16 amino acids. Trimming took 4 bases from V and 6 from J, leaving 22 bases between them. Germline V gives CDR1 SGHRS, CDR2 YFSETQ. The CDR3 DNA sequence: TGCGCCAGCAGCCCCCCGGGGCAGGGATCCCTCGATGGCTACACCTTC. This translates into CASSPPGQGSLDGYTF.

The table lists this clonotype with a few counts. J is TRBJ2-2 and V is TRBV5-6, with D perhaps matching TRBD2 (6 bases). V was trimmed by 1 base and J by 4 bases, leaving 11 bases between them. This CDR3 region has 15 residues. Germline lookup yields CDR1 SGHDT and CDR2 YYEEEE. The DNA of the CDR3 is TGTGCCAGCAGCTTGACGGGACTTTTCACCGGGGAGCTGTTTTTT. The encoded protein is CASSLTGLFTGELFF.

The chain couples TRBV6-2 or TRBV6-3 to TRBJ1-5; 10 bases are shared with TRBD1. The CDR3 sequence is 17 residues long. V was clipped by 5 bases and J by 3 bases; unmatched bases: 10. Germline CDR1 reads MNHEY; CDR2 reads SVGEGT. CDR3 in DNA: TGTGCCAGCAGTCCCCTCCCGACAGGGGGCCTCAATCAGCCCCAGCATTTT. This gives the protein CASSPLPTGGLNQPQHF.

V usage is TRBV27 and J usage is TRBJ2-1, with 9 bases fitting TRBD1. CDR3 size: 14 residues. Germline V CDR1 and CDR2: MNHEY, SMNVEV (reference sequence). The trim removed 3 bases at V and 9 bases at J, leaving 6 bases unmatched. Here the CDR3 DNA reads TGTGCCAGCAGTTTTGGGACAGGGTTAACTGAGCAGTTCTTC. The encoded protein is CASSFGTGLTEQFF.

This sequence joins TRBV4-1 and TRBJ2-7; D gene unclear. Germline CDR1 MGHRA, CDR2 YSYEKL. CDR3 length: 16 residues. The V end lost 1 base, the J end lost 4 bases, and 17 bases lay between the germline ends. The CDR3 is CASSQAGLTPVYEQYF. In nucleotides, the CDR3 is TGCGCCAGCAGCCAAGCGGGTTTGACACCGGTTTACGAGCAGTACTTC.

This clonotype was seen only a few times. The chain links TRBV20-1 to TRBJ1-6, with no clear D. This CDR3 has 11 residues. V was shortened by 0 bases and J by 15 bases, with 9 bases between the two germline ends. Germline lookup yields CDR1 DFQATT and CDR2 SNEGSKA (reference sequence). CDR3 nucleotide sequence: TGCAGTGCTAGAGATGGGGAGGGCCTCCACTTT. As protein: CSARDGEGLHF.

V is TRBV7-9 and J is TRBJ1-1; D call uncertain. CDR1 and CDR2 (germline): SEHNR, FQNEAQ (reference sequence). The CDR3 runs 14 residues. Trimming shortened V by 4 bases and J by 1 base, and 10 bases separated the two germline ends. In nucleotides, the CDR3 is TGTGCCAGCAGCTATGACACCCGGAACACTGAAGCTTTCTTT. It yields the protein CASSYDTRNTEAFF.

The chain joins TRBV5-1 to TRBJ2-1, with no clear D. Per germline, CDR1 SGHRS and CDR2 YFSETQ. The V gene lost 0 bases and the J gene lost 4 bases, with 8 bases spanning the gap. This CDR3 has 14 amino acids. Written as DNA, the CDR3 is TGCGCCAGCAGCTTGGGGGCAGTTTACAATGAGCAGTTCTTC. Its translation is CASSLGAVYNEQFF.

The rearrangement links TRBV4-3 to TRBJ2-2, with D possibly matching TRBD1 (5 bases). The CDR3 is 17 amino acids. V was pared by 1 base and J by 4 bases, with 16 bases between. Germline CDR1 is LGHNA and CDR2 is YSLEER. CDR3 loop: CASSQVPGQGGTGELFF. CDR3 DNA sequence: TGCGCCAGCAGCCAAGTACCCGGGCAGGGCGGCACCGGGGAGCTGTTTTTT.

In its sample, this clonotype was seen a few times. The chain is built from TRBV28 and TRBJ1-1, with TRBD1 as a possible D gene (6 bases). The CDR3 consists of 15 residues. V was cut by 8 bases and J by 2 bases, with 18 bases left in between. CDR1 is MDHEN and CDR2 is SYDVKM in the germline V gene. This CDR3 reads CASGVGAGENTEAFF. CDR3 nucleotide sequence: TGTGCCAGCGGCGTCGGGGCAGGGGAAAACACTGAAGCTTTCTTT. Complete variable domain (other parts from reference TRBV28 and TRBJ1-1): DVKVTQSSRYLVKRTGEKVFLECVQDMDHENMFWYRQDPGLGLRLIYFSYDVKMKEKGDIPEGYSVSREKKERFSLILESASTNQTSMYLCASGVGAGENTEAFFGQGTRLTVV.

This CDR3 reads CASSFSVQTYEQYF. CDR3 coding DNA: TGTGCCAGCAGTTTTAGTGTGCAAACCTACGAGCAGTACTTC. V and J are TRBV27 and TRBJ2-7; no firm D call. V lost 3 bases and J lost 2, with 11 bases in between. CDR1 and CDR2 from the germline V gene are MNHEY and SMNVEV (reference sequence). The CDR3 totals 14 residues.

The chain couples TRBV20-1 to TRBJ2-3; D is unclear. Germline loops: CDR1 DFQATT, CDR2 SNEGSKA (reference sequence). The CDR3 extends over 10 amino acids. Trimming pared 3 bases from V and 6 bases from J, leaving 4 bases between. The CDR3 spells CSASYDTQYF. CDR3 DNA: TGCAGTGCTAGTTATGATACGCAGTATTTT.

This clonotype was picked up a small number of times. This chain connects TRBV12-3 or TRBV12-4 to TRBJ2-3; the D is unclear. V lost 3 bases to trimming and J lost 4 bases, with 8 bases between them. CDR3 length: 13 residues. The CDR3 region is CASSLTSADTQYF. CDR3 coding DNA: TGTGCCAGCAGTTTGACGAGCGCAGATACGCAGTATTTT.

The sample holds many counts of this clonotype. V gene TRBV24-1 combines with J gene TRBJ1-2; D unclear. With 4 bases removed from V and 7 bases from J, the gap between germline ends came to 15 bases. Germline values: CDR1 KGHDR, CDR2 SFDVKD. This CDR3 is 14 amino acids long. This chain's CDR3 is CATSEDTRKGGYTF. The CDR3 DNA is TGTGCCACCAGTGAAGATACAAGGAAAGGTGGCTACACCTTC.

This clonotype has just a few counts. The chain recombines TRBV6-6 with TRBJ2-2; D ambiguous. CDR3 size: 16 residues. V was shortened by 0 bases and J by 0 bases, with 8 bases between the two germline ends. Germline loops: CDR1 MNHNY, CDR2 SVGAGI (reference sequence). The CDR3, as DNA: TGTGCCAGCAGTTACTCGGGCAGCGCGAACACCGGGGAGCTGTTTTTT. This sequence encodes CASSYSGSANTGELFF.

The rearrangement uses TRBV15 and TRBJ2-1; TRBD2 agrees at 7 bases. The CDR3 totals 15 residues. V dropped 1 base and J dropped 4; count of bases not matched to a gene: 4. Germline CDR1 and CDR2: LNHNV and YYDKDF (reference sequence). The CDR3 DNA reads as TGTGCCACCAGCAGAGGAAGCGGGATTTACAATGAGCAGTTCTTC. Its protein product is CATSRGSGIYNEQFF.

This rearrangement joins TRBV5-1 to TRBJ2-2; possibly TRBD2 for D (6 bases). Trimming cost V 1 base and J 2 bases, with 12 bases left between them. The CDR3 extends over 16 amino acids. CDR1 and CDR2 (germline): SGHRS, YFSETQ. The CDR3 here is CASSLLGSGNTGELFF. Written as DNA, the CDR3 is TGCGCCAGCAGCTTGTTGGGTAGCGGCAACACCGGGGAGCTGTTTTTT.

The genes are TRBV7-2 and TRBJ2-6, with D hard to call. Germline CDR1 SGHTA, CDR2 FQGNSA. Deletions cut 6 bases from V and 5 bases from J, with 8 bases between. This CDR3 region has 13 residues. CDR3: CASRPTRANVLTF. DNA for the CDR3: TGTGCCAGCAGGCCGACGAGGGCCAACGTCCTGACTTTC.

The sample holds a few counts of this clonotype. CDR3 sequence (DNA): TGTGCCAGCAGCCAAGTCACCGGGACTTCACTCTCCTACGAGCAGTACTTC. It translates to CASSQVTGTSLSYEQYF. The gene calls are TRBV4-2 and TRBJ2-7, with a weak D call TRBD2 (6 bases). Germline V lookup: CDR1 LGHNA, CDR2 YNFKEQ. The CDR3 sequence is 17 residues long. Between the trimmed V and J ends, which lost 1 base and 0 bases, there was a span of 16 bases.

This clonotype was seen only a few times. J is TRBJ2-2 and V is TRBV7-9; D unclear. The germline gives CDR1 SEHNR, CDR2 FQNEAQ (reference sequence). The V and J ends lost 4 bases and 7 bases respectively, with 13 bases between them. The CDR3 contains 14 residues. The CDR3 is CASSWGSKNGELFF. CDR3 nucleotide sequence: TGTGCCAGCAGCTGGGGATCTAAAAACGGGGAGCTGTTTTTT. The full variable domain, completed using reference TRBV7-9 and TRBJ2-2, is DTGVSQNPRHKITKRGQNVTFRCDPISEHNRLYWYRQTLGQGPEFLTYFQNEAQLEKSRLLSDRFSAERPKGSFSTLEIQRTEQGDSAMYLCASSWGSKNGELFFGEGSRLTVL.

Here the CDR3 DNA reads TGTGCCTGGAGTGTAGCCAGGGAGACCCAGTACTTC. Amino acids: CAWSVARETQYF. The chain has TRBV30 and TRBJ2-5; no clear D gene. Germline V lookup: CDR1 GTSNPN, CDR2 SVGIG (reference sequence). The CDR3 runs 12 residues. V gave up 0 bases and J gave up 5 bases, with 7 bases separating them.

Note on this clonotype: Relative to the germline gene, one junction end is altered; a read error may explain this. The rearrangement uses TRBV4-3 and TRBJ2-7; 11 bases match TRBD2. CDR3 size: 17 residues. CDR1 and CDR2 from the germline V gene are LGHNA and YSLEER. CDR3 sequence reads: CASSQLHQVAGGYERYF. CDR3 nucleotide sequence: TGCGCCAGCAGCCAACTCCATCAGGTAGCGGGAGGGTACGAGCGGTACTTC.

The chain joins TRBV28 to TRBJ2-2; D is possibly TRBD2 (5 bases). The CDR3 covers 13 residues. Germline lookup yields CDR1 MDHEN and CDR2 SYDVKM. Trimming took off 6 bases at V and 6 bases at J, with 11 bases between the two ends. The CDR3 spells CASRHPGSGELFF. The CDR3 DNA follows: TGTGCCAGCAGGCATCCGGGGTCCGGGGAGCTGTTTTTT.

This clonotype has more than one count but fewer than ten. V usage is TRBV28 and J usage is TRBJ1-1; D not certain. The V end lost 6 bases, the J end lost 0 bases, and 8 bases lay between the germline ends. The CDR3 runs to 13 residues. CDR1 MDHEN and CDR2 SYDVKM come from the germline V gene. The CDR3 DNA reads as TGTGCCAGCAGCCCCTCCCTGAACACTGAAGCTTTCTTT. It is translated as CASSPSLNTEAFF.

The table lists this clonotype with a few counts. V gene TRBV27 combines with J gene TRBJ2-7; D not certain. The CDR3 runs to 12 residues. V lost 8 bases, J lost 3 bases, and 11 bases lay in between. CDR1 MNHEY and CDR2 SMNVEV come from the germline V gene (reference sequence). The CDR3, as DNA: TGTGCCAGCGGGTTCATTAGCTACGAGCAGTACTTC. As protein: CASGFISYEQYF.